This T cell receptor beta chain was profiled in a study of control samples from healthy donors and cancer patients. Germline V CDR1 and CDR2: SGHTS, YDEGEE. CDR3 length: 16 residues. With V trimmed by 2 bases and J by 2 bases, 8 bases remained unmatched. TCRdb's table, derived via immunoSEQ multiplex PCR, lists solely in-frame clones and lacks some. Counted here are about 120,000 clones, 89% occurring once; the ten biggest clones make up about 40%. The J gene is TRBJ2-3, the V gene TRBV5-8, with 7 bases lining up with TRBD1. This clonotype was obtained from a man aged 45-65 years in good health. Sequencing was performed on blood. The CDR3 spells CASSLDGDRNTDTQYF. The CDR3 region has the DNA TGTGCCAGCAGCTTAGACGGGGACAGAAACACAGATACGCAGTATTTT.